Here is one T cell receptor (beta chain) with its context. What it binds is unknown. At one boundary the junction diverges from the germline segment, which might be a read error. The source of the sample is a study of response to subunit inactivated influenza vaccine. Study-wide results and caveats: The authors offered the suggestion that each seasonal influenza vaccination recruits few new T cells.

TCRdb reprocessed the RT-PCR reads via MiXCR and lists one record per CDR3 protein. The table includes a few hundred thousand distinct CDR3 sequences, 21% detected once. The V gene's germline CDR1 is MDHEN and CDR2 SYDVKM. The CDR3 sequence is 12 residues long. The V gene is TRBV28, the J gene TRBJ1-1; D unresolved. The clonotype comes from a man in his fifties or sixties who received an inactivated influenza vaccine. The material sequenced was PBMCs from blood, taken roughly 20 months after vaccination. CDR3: CASKIRNTKAFF. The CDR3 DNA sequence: TGTGCCAGCAAGATCAGGAACACTAAAGCTTTCTTT.